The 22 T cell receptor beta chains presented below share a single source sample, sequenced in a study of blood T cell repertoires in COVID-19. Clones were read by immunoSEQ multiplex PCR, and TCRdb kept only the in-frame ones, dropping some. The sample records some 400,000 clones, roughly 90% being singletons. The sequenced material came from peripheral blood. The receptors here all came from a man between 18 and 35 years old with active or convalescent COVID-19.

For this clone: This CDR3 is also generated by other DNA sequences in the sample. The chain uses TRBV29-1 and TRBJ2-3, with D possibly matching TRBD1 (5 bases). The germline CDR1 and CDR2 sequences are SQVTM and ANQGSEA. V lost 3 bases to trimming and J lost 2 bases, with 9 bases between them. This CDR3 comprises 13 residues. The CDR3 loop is CSVEGRATDTQYF. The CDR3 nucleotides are TGCAGCGTTGAGGGCAGGGCCACAGATACGCAGTATTTT.

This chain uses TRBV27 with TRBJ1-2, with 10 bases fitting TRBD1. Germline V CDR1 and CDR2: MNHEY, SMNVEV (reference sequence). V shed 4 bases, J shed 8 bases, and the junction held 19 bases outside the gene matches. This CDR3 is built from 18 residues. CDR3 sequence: CASSSSASRTGGRRGYTF. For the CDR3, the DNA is TGTGCCAGCAGTTCCTCGGCATCACGGACAGGGGGAAGAAGGGGCTACACCTTC.

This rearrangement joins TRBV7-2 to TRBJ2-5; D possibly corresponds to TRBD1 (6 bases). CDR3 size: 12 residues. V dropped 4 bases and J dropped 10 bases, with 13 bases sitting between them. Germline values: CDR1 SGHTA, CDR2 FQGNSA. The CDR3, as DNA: TGTGCCAGCAGCTACAACAGGGATAGCCAGTACTTC. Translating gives CASSYNRDSQYF. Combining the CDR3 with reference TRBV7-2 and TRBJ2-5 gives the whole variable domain GAGVSQSPSNKVTEKGKDVELRCDPISGHTALYWYRQSLGQGLEFLIYFQGNSAPDKSGLPSDRFSAERTGGSVSTLTIQRTQQEDSAVYLCASSYNRDSQYFGPGTRLLVL.

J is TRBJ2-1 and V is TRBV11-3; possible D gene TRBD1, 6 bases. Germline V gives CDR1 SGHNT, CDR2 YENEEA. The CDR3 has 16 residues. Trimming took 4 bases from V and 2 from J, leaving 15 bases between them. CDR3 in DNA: TGTGCCAGCAGCTCTAGGACAGCGGTACCCTACAATGAGCAGTTCTTC. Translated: CASSSRTAVPYNEQFF. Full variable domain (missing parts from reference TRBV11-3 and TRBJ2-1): EAGVVQSPRYKIIEKKQPVAFWCNPISGHNTLYWYLQNLGQGPELLIRYENEEAVDDSQLPKDRFSAERLKGVDSTLKIQPAELGDSAVYLCASSSRTAVPYNEQFFGPGTRLTVL.

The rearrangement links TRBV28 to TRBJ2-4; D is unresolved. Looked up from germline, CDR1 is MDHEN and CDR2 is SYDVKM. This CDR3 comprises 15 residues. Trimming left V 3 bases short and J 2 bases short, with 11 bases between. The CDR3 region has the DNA TGTGCCAGCAGTTTTTACAGTACAACCAAAAACATTCAGTACTTC. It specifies CASSFYSTTKNIQYF.

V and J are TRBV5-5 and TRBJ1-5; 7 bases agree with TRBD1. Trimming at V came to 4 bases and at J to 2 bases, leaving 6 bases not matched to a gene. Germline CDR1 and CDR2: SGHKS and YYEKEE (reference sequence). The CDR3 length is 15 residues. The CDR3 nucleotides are TGTGCCAGCAGCGTACAGGGGTCTGGCAATCAGCCCCAGCATTTT. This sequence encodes CASSVQGSGNQPQHF.

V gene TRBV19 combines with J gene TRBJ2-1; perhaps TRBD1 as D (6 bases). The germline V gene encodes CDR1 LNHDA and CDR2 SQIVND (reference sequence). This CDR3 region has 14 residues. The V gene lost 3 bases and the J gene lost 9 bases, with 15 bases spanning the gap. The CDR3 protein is CASSIPGPQGEQFF. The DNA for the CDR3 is TGTGCCAGTAGTATCCCGGGGCCACAGGGTGAGCAGTTCTTC.

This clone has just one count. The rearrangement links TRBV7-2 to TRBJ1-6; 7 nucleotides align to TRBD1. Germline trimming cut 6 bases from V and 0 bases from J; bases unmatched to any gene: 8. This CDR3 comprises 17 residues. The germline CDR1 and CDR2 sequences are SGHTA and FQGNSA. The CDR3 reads CASRIRTGLSYNSPLHF. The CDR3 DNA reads TGTGCCAGCAGGATTCGGACAGGCCTCTCCTATAATTCACCCCTCCACTTT.

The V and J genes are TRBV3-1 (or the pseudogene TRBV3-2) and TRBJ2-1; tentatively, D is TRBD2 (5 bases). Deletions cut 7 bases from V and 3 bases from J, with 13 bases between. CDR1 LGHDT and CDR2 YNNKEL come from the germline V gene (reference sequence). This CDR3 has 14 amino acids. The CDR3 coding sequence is TGTGCCAGCACCCGGGGAAGGCTCTACAATGAGCAGTTCTTC. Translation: CASTRGRLYNEQFF.

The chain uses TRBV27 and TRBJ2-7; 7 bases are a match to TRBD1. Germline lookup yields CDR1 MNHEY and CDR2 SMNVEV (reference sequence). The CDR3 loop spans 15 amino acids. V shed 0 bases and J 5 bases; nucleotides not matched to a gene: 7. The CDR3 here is CASSLSGRGFHEQYF. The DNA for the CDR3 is TGTGCCAGCAGTTTATCGGGCAGGGGGTTCCACGAGCAGTACTTC.

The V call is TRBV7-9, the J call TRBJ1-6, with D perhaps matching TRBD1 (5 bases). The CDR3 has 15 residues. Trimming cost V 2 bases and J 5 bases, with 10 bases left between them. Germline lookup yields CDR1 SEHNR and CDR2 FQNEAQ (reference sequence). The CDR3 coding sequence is TGTGCCAGCAGCTTAAGTGCAGGGCATAATTCACCCCTCCACTTT. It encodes CASSLSAGHNSPLHF.

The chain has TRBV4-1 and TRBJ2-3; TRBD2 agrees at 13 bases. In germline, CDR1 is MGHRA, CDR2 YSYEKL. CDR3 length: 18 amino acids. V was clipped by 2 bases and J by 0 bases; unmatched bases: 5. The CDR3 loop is CASSQPGLAGASTDTQYF. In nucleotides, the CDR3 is TGCGCCAGCAGCCAACCCGGACTAGCGGGGGCTAGCACAGATACGCAGTATTTT.

The CDR3 protein is CASRTPGQAYEQYF. The CDR3 DNA is TGTGCCAGCAGAACACCTGGACAGGCCTACGAGCAGTACTTC. This chain joins TRBV7-2 and TRBJ2-7; 7 positions match TRBD1. The CDR3 is 14 amino acids. Germline CDR1 reads SGHTA; CDR2 reads FQGNSA. V lost 6 bases, J lost 2 bases, and 7 bases stayed unmatched.

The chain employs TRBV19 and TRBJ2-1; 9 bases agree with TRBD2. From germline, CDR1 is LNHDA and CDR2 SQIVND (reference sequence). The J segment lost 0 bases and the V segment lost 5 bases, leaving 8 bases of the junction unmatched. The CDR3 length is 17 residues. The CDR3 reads CASSPRLAESSYNEQFF. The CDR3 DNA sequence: TGTGCCAGTAGTCCTCGACTAGCGGAGAGCTCCTACAATGAGCAGTTCTTC.

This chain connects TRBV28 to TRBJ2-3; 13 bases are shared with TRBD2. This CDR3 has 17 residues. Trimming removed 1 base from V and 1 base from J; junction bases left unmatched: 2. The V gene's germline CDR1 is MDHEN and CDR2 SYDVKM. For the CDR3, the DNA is TGTGCCAGCAGTTTATTAGGACTAGCGGGAGGCACAGATACGCAGTATTTT. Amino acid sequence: CASSLLGLAGGTDTQYF.

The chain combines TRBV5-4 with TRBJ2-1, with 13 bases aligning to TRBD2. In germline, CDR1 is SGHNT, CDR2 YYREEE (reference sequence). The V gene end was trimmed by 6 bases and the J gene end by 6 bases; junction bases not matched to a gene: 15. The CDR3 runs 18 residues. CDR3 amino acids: CASTTGLAGDQFGNEQFF. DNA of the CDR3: TGTGCCAGCACCACCGGACTAGCGGGAGATCAATTCGGCAATGAGCAGTTCTTC.

CDR3 sequence (DNA): TGTGCCAGCAGCCCCAAGATAGCGGTACCGTTGAATGAGCAGTTCTTC. Protein product: CASSPKIAVPLNEQFF. V is TRBV28 and J is TRBJ2-1, with D possibly being TRBD2 (6 bases). V lost 6 bases and J lost 7, with 22 bases in between. Germline V gene data show CDR1 as MDHEN and CDR2 as SYDVKM. The CDR3 loop spans 16 amino acids.

The CDR3 DNA sequence: TGTGCCAGCAGCCCCACTGGGCCCGATGGCTACACCTTC. The encoded protein is CASSPTGPDGYTF. The J gene is TRBJ1-2, the V gene TRBV7-9; no definite D call. V shed 5 bases and J shed 6 bases, with 13 bases lying between them. CDR3 size: 13 residues. Germline lookup yields CDR1 SEHNR and CDR2 FQNEAQ (reference sequence).

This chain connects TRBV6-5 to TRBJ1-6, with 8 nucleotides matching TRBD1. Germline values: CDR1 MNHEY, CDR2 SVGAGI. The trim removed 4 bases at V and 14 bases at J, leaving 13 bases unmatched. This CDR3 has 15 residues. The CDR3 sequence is CASSWDRKSPPALHF. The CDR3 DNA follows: TGTGCCAGCAGTTGGGACAGGAAATCACCCCCGGCCCTCCACTTT.

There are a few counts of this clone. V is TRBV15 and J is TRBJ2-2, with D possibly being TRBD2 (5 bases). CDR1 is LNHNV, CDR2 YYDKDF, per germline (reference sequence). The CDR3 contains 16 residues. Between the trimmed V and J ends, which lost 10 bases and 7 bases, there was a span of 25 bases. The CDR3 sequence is CAIRPSLAESHGELFF. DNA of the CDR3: TGTGCCATCAGACCTTCGCTAGCTGAGAGCCACGGGGAGCTGTTTTTT.

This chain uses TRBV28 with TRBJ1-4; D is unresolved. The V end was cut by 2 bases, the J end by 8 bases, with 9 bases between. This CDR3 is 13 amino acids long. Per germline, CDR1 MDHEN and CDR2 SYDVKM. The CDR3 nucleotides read TGTGCCAGCAGTTTAGCAGATCAAGAAAAACTGTTTTTT. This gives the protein CASSLADQEKLFF.

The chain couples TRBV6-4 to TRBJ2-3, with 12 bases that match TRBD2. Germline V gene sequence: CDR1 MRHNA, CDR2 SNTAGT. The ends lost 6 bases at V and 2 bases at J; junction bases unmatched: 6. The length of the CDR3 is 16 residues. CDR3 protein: CASSSLAGGSTDTQYF. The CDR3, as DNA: TGTGCCAGCAGCTCACTAGCGGGAGGTTCCACAGATACGCAGTATTTT.